A selection of T cell receptor beta chains follows, all from one sample in a study of CD8+CD57+ T cells in acquired aplastic anemia. In TCRdb, the reads were re-called with MiXCR into one record per CDR3 protein. This table holds 200,000 to 250,000 distinct CDR3 sequences, approximately 35% found once. The source material was sorted CD4+, CD8+, or CD8+CD57+ T cells (not recorded which) from PBMCs. The source of these receptors is a human donor in good health, serving as a control. Both conserved end residues are part of each CDR3. Fields, in order: J gene, V gene, CDR3 length, CDR3 protein.

TRBJ2-7	TRBV10-2	15	CASSDRRGTTYEQYF
TRBJ2-4	TRBV25-1	13	CASSQAGGNIQYF
TRBJ2-5	TRBV30	13	CAWTLAAQETQYF
TRBJ1-1	TRBV5-1	13	CASSFTGNTEAFF
TRBJ1-2	TRBV7-8	13	CASSQDRTYGYTF
TRBJ1-5	TRBV7-7	17	CASSLVSGTGGGQPQHF
TRBJ1-5	TRBV11-2	19	CASSLGYYTGTGSNQPQHF
TRBJ1-6	TRBV6-6	17	CASSLDRFEAVGSPLHF
TRBJ1-2	TRBV24-1	15	CATSDYGTGGYGYTF
TRBJ2-6	TRBV6-1	15	CASSDRGLGANVLTF
TRBJ2-7	TRBV12-3/TRBV12-4	14	CASTLTGSSYEQYF
TRBJ2-1	TRBV29-1	13	CSGKEGTYNEQFF
TRBJ1-1	TRBV20-1	15	CSARVAQRGNTEAFF
TRBJ1-6	TRBV2	15	CASSESQGANSPLHF
TRBJ1-1	TRBV20-1	13	CSARPDLNTEAFF
TRBJ2-1	TRBV9	16	CASSVASGGYRDEQFF
TRBJ2-1	TRBV20-1	15	CSARDSGAQTDEQFF
TRBJ1-2	TRBV12-3/TRBV12-4	15	CASTTFKGVVRGYTF
TRBJ2-1	TRBV4-1	14	CASSQERRGKEQFF
TRBJ2-3	TRBV29-1	13	CSGTWRGLDTQYF
TRBJ1-1	TRBV20-1	14	CSASGQGPNTEAFF
TRBJ1-6	TRBV30	13	CAWRDSYNSPLHF
TRBJ2-7	TRBV3-1	15	CASSQGGGRPYEQYF
TRBJ1-2	TRBV3-1	15	CASSRGLQGNYGYTF
TRBJ1-2	TRBV19	13	CASSIGQWDGYTF
TRBJ1-1	TRBV20-1	11	CSASNPRGAFF
TRBJ1-1	TRBV24-1	15	CATSEFRGGSAEAFF
TRBJ1-1	TRBV20-1	12	CSARFLNTEAFF
TRBJ1-3	TRBV7-3	19	CASSPRTGTLLIPGNTIYF
TRBJ2-3	TRBV11-1	14	CAGLGGLATDTQYF
TRBJ1-2	TRBV20-1	10	CSASPWGYTF
TRBJ1-6	TRBV10-3	14	CAIRGGNRGSPLHF
TRBJ2-2	TRBV24-1	16	CASSTGHTSNTGELFF
TRBJ2-5	TRBV10-3	14	CAIRGGPRGETQYF
TRBJ1-2	TRBV6-9	16	CASSYFRGQGSDGYTF
TRBJ1-3	TRBV7-3	16	CASSQEVKNSRNTIYF
TRBJ2-5	TRBV5-1	16	CASSLSLGGIKETQYF
TRBJ2-7	TRBV4-2	15	CASSPTASGAYEQYF
TRBJ2-1	TRBV24-1	14	CATSDPGRSNEQFF
TRBJ2-7	TRBV19	12	CASSMMGIEQYF
TRBJ1-3	TRBV2	15	CASSEAWTGGNTIYF
TRBJ2-3	TRBV10-3	15	CAISSGTPSTDTQYF
TRBJ1-4	TRBV6-1	14	CASIGTGYKEKLFF
TRBJ2-5	TRBV20-1	18	CSAYHGGAGGARQETQYF
TRBJ1-2	TRBV29-1	14	CSVEDYTANYGYTF
TRBJ2-3	TRBV3-1	15	CASSPRTGHTDTQYF